This TCR beta chain was retrieved from a study of T cells after yellow fever vaccination. Study outcomes and limitations: Clones that expanded after primary vaccination mostly reappeared after the booster (nearly 98% CD4, 75% to 90% CD8).

TCRdb re-derived calls from the 5' RACE reads in MiXCR, one entry per CDR3 protein. The sample yields some 670,000 distinct CDR3 sequences, about 12% seen once. Germline lookup yields CDR1 LGHNA and CDR2 YSLEER. CDR3 size: 14 residues. After removal of 0 bases from V and 14 bases from J, the junction contained 7 bases not matched to a gene. Remarks on this clonotype: Its target is not known.

This chain joins TRBV4-3 and TRBJ2-3, with 11 bases identical to TRBD2. Sequenced here: PBMCs, sampled on the day of the yellow fever booster vaccination. The receptor comes from a man aged 25 to 45 who received the YFV17D yellow fever vaccine. CDR3 nucleotide sequence: TGCGCCAGCAGCCAAGATCCAACTAGCGGGAGCCGGTATTTT. As protein: CASSQDPTSGSRYF.